This T cell receptor (beta chain) appears in the sequencing data of a study of shared clonotypes between healthy human individuals. Whole-study findings and limits: Naive subsets tended to show greater estimated richness than memory subsets. Read depth was anticipated to influence clonotype sharing among donors. Sharing across four donors was highest in naive CD4 (approximately 5%) and lowest in memory CD8 (around 0.4%).

Comments on this clone: Its cognate antigen is unknown.

Profiled with immunoSEQ multiplex PCR; TCRdb holds only in-frame clones, not every one. The table shows some 1.5 million clones, with around 97% occurring only once. Sequencing was done on a sample of naive CD4+ T cells sorted from blood. Subset defined: CD45RA+ positively selected. This clonotype was sampled from a man younger than 40 in good health.

The CDR3 DNA is TGTGCCATCAGTGAGTCAGTAACTAGGACAGGGAGGGATCCAGATACGCAGTATTTT. Its protein is CAISESVTRTGRDPDTQYF. This chain joins TRBV10-3 and TRBJ2-3, with D possibly TRBD1 on 8 matching bases. There are 19 residues in the CDR3. V was trimmed by 0 bases and J by 4 bases, leaving 23 bases between them. The germline gives CDR1 ENHRY, CDR2 SYGVKD.